The clone carrying this T cell receptor beta chain was seen a handful of times. Its antigen is as yet unknown. These data originate in a study of response to subunit inactivated influenza vaccine. General study results and limits: The authors proposed limited new T cell recruitment per seasonal influenza vaccination.

This CDR3 has 13 residues. V lost 3 bases and J 3 bases, leaving 12 bases between the germline ends. Germline V gene data show CDR1 as DFQATT and CDR2 as SNEGSKA (reference sequence). TCRdb redid the calling of the RT-PCR reads with MiXCR, one entry per CDR3 protein. The sample records about 700,000 distinct CDR3 sequences, around 14% being singletons. Sequenced material: PBMCs from blood, taken about 14 days before vaccination. The source is a man over 45 who received an inactivated influenza vaccine. The chain joins TRBV20-1 to TRBJ2-7; unclear D gene. CDR3 protein: CSASDRVFYEQYF. CDR3 in DNA: TGCAGTGCTAGTGACCGGGTATTCTACGAGCAGTACTTC.